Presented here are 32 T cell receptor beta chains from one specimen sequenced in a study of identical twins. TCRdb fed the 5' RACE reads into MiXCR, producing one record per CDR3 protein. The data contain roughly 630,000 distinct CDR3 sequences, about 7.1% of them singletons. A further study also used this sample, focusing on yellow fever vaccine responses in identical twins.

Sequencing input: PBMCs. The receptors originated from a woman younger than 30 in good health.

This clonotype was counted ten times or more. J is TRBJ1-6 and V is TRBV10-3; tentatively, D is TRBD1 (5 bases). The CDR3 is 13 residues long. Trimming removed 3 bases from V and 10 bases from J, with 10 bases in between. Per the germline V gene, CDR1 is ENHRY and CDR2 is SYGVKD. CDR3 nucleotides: TGTGCCATCAGTGACGGGGCACGCTCACCCCTCCACTTT. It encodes CAISDGARSPLHF.

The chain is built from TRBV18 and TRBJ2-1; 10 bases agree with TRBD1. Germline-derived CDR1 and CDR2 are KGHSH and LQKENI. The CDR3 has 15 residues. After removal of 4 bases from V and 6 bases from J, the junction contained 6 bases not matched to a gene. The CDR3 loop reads CASSRGTGDFNEQFF. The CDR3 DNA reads TGTGCCAGCTCACGTGGGACAGGGGATTTCAATGAGCAGTTCTTC.

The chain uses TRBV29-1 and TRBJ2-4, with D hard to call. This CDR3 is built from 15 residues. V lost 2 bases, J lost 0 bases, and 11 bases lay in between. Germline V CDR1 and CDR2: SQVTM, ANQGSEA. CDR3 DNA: TGCAGCGTTGAATTCGGTAGGCTAGCCAAAAACATTCAGTACTTC. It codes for CSVEFGRLAKNIQYF.

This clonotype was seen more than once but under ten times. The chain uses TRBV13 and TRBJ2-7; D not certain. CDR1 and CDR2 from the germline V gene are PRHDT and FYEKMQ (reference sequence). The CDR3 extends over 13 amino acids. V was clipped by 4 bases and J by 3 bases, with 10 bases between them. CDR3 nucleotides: TGTGCCAGCAGCTCTACGGCCGTCTACGAGCAGTACTTC. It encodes CASSSTAVYEQYF.

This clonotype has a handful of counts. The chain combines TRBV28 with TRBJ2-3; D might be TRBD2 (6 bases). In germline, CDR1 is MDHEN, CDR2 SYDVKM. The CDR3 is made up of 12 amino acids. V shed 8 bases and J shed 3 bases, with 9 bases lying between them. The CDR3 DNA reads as TGTGCCAGCTATGCGGGGACAGATACGCAGTATTTT. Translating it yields CASYAGTDTQYF.

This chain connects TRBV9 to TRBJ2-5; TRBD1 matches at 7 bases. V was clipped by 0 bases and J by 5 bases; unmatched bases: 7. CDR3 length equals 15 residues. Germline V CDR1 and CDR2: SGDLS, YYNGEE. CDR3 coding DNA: TGTGCCAGCAGCGTAGTGGACAGGAACTGGGAGACCCAGTACTTC. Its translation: CASSVVDRNWETQYF.

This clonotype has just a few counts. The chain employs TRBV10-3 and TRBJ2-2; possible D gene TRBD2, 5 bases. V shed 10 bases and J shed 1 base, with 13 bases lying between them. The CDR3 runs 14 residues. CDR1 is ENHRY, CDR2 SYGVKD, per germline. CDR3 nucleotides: TGTGCCAGTCTCGGGGTCGAGAACACCGGGGAGCTGTTTTTT. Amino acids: CASLGVENTGELFF.

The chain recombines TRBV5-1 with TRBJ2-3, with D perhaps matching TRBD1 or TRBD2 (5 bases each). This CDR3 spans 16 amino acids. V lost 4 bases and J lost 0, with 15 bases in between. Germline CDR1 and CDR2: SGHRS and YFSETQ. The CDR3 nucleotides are TGCGCCAGCAGCCTTGAATTCCGGGACAGCACAGATACGCAGTATTTT. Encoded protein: CASSLEFRDSTDTQYF.

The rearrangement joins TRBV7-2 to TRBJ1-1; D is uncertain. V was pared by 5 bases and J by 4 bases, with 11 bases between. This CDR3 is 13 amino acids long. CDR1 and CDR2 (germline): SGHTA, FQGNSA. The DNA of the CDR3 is TGTGCCAGCAGCGACCCTTGGGGCACTGAAGCTTTCTTT. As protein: CASSDPWGTEAFF.

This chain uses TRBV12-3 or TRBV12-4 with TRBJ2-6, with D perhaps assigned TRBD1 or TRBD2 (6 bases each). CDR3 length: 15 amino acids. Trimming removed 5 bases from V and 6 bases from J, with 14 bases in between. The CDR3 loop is CASSRGGTAANVLTF. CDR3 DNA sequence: TGTGCCAGCAGTCGAGGGGGGACTGCGGCCAACGTCCTGACTTTC.

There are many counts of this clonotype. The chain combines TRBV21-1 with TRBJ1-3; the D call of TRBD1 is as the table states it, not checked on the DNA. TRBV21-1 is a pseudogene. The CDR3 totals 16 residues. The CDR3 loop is CASSKGRGAPGNTIYF. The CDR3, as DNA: TGTGCCAGCAGCAAAGGGAGGGGGGCGCCCGGAAACACCATATATTTT.

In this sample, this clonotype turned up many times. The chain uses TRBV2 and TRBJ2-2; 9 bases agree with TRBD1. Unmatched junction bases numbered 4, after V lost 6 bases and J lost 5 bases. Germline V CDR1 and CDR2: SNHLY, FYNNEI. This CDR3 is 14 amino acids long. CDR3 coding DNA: TGTGCCAGCAGGAGGGACAGGGAGACCGGGGAGCTGTTTTTT. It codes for CASRRDRETGELFF.

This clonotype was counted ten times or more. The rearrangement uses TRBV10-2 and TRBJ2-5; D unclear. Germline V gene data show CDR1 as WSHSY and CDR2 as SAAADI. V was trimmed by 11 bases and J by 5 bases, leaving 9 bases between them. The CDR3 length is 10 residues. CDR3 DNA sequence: TGCGCCGGACGTAGGGAGACCCAGTACTTC. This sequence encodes CAGRRETQYF.

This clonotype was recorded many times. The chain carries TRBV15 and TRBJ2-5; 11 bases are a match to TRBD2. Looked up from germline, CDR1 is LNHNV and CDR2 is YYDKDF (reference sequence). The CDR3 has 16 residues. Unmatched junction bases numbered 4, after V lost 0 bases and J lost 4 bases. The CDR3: CATSRDLTSGAETQYF. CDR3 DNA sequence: TGTGCCACCAGCAGAGATTTGACTAGCGGGGCAGAGACCCAGTACTTC.

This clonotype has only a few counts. This chain's CDR3 is CASSYGFLGRVNTGELFF. The CDR3 DNA is TGTGCCAGCAGTTACGGGTTTCTCGGCAGGGTGAACACCGGGGAGCTGTTTTTT. The rearrangement uses TRBV6-5 and TRBJ2-2; possibly TRBD1 for D (5 bases). The CDR3 contains 18 residues. The germline V gene has CDR1 MNHEY and CDR2 SVGAGI. Between the trimmed V and J ends, which lost 2 bases and 1 base, there was a span of 17 bases.

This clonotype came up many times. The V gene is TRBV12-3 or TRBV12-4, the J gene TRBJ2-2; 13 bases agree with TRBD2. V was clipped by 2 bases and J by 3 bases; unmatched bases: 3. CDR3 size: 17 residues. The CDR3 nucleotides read TGTGCCAGCAGTTTAAAACTAGCGGGGGGGTACACCGGGGAGCTGTTTTTT. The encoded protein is CASSLKLAGGYTGELFF.

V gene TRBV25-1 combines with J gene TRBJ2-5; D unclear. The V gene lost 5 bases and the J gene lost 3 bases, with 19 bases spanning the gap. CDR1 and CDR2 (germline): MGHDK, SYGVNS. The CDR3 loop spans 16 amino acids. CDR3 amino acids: CASSTSDPAGKETQYF. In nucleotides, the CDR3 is TGTGCCAGCAGTACTTCCGACCCAGCCGGTAAAGAGACCCAGTACTTC.

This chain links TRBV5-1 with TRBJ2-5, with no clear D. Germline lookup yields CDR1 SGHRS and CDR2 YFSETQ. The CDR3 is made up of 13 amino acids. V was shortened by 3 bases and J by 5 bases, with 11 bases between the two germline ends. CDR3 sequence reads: CASSSHQKETQYF. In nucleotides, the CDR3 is TGCGCCAGCAGCTCGCACCAGAAGGAGACCCAGTACTTC.

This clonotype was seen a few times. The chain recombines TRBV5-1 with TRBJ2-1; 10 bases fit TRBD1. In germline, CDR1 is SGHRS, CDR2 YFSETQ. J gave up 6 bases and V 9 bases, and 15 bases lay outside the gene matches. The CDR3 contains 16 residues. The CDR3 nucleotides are TGCGCCACCTCAAAATTCCGGGACAGGGGATCCAATGAGCAGTTCTTC. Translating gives CATSKFRDRGSNEQFF.

This chain's CDR3 is CASSPLAGGFGEQYF. The CDR3 nucleotides are TGTGCCAGCAGTCCTCTAGCGGGAGGGTTTGGCGAGCAGTACTTC. V and J are TRBV12-3 or TRBV12-4 and TRBJ2-7; 12 bases line up with TRBD2. With V trimmed by 5 bases and J by 6 bases, 8 bases remained unmatched. This CDR3 has 15 amino acids.

The CDR3 DNA follows: TGTGCCAGCAGGACAAGGGCGGGCAACACAGATACGCAGTATTTT. It specifies CASRTRAGNTDTQYF. J is TRBJ2-3 and V is TRBV2, with D tentatively TRBD2 (5 bases). V was pared by 6 bases and J by 2 bases, with 15 bases between. This CDR3 spans 15 amino acids. From germline, CDR1 is SNHLY and CDR2 FYNNEI.

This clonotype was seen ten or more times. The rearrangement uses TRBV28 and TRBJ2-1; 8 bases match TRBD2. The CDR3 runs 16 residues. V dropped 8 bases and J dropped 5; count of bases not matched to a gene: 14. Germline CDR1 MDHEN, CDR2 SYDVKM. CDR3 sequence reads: CASVGITGGWNNEQFF. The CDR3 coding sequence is TGTGCCAGCGTGGGGATTACGGGGGGGTGGAACAATGAGCAGTTCTTC. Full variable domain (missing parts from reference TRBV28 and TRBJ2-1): DVKVTQSSRYLVKRTGEKVFLECVQDMDHENMFWYRQDPGLGLRLIYFSYDVKMKEKGDIPEGYSVSREKKERFSLILESASTNQTSMYLCASVGITGGWNNEQFFGPGTRLTVL.

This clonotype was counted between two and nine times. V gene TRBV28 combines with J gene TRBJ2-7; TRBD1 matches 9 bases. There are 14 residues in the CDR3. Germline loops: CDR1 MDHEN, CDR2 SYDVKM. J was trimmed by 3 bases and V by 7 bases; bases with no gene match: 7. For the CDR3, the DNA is TGTGCCAGCACCCCGGGACAGGGTTTCTACGAGCAGTACTTC. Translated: CASTPGQGFYEQYF. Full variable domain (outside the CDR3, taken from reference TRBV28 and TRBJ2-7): DVKVTQSSRYLVKRTGEKVFLECVQDMDHENMFWYRQDPGLGLRLIYFSYDVKMKEKGDIPEGYSVSREKKERFSLILESASTNQTSMYLCASTPGQGFYEQYFGPGTRLTVT.

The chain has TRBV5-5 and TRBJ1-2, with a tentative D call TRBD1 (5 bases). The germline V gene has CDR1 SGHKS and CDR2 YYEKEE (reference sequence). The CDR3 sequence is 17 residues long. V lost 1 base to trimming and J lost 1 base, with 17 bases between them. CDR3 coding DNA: TGTGCCAGCAGCTTGTCCAGATCCGGGACCGATAACTATGGCTACACCTTC. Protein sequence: CASSLSRSGTDNYGYTF.

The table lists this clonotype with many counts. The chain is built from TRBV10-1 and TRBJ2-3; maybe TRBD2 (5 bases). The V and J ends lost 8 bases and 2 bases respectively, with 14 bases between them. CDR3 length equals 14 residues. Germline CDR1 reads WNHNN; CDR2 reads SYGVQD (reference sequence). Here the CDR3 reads CASGPSGNTDTQYF. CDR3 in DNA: TGCGCCAGCGGTCCATCGGGAAACACAGATACGCAGTATTTT.

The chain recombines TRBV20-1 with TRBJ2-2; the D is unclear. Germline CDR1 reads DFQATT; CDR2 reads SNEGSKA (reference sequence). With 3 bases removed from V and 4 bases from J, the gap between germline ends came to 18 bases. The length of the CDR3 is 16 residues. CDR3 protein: CSASLPGQKSTGELFF. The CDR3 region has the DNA TGCAGTGCTAGCCTTCCGGGTCAAAAATCCACCGGGGAGCTGTTTTTT.

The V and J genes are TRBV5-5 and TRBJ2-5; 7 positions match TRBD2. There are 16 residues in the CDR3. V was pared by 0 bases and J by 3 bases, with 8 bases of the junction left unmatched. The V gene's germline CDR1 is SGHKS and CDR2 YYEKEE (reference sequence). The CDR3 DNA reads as TGTGCCAGCAGCTTGGGGTGGGGGGGTAGTAAAGAGACCCAGTACTTC. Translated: CASSLGWGGSKETQYF.

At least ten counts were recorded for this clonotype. CDR3 nucleotide sequence: TGTGCCAGCAGCTTGAGGGGGTCCCCTTCGACAGATACGCAGTATTTT. Protein product: CASSLRGSPSTDTQYF. The chain employs TRBV7-8 and TRBJ2-3, with D possibly matching TRBD1 (6 bases). V lost 3 bases and J 3 bases, leaving 16 bases between the germline ends. The CDR3 covers 16 residues. Germline CDR1 SGHVS, CDR2 FQNEAQ.

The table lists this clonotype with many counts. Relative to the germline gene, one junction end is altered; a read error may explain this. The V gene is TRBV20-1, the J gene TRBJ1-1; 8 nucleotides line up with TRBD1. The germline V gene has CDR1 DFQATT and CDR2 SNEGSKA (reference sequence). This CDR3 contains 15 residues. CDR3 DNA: TGCAGTGCTTCGGACAGGGATAAGTTGAATACTGAAGCTTTCTTT. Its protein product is CSASDRDKLNTEAFF.

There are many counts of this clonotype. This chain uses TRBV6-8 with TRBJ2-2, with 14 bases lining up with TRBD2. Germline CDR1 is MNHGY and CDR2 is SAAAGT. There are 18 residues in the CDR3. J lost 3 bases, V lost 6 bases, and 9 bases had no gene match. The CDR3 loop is CASSPGLAGGQDTGELFF. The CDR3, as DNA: TGTGCCAGCAGCCCCGGACTAGCGGGAGGACAGGACACCGGGGAGCTGTTTTTT.

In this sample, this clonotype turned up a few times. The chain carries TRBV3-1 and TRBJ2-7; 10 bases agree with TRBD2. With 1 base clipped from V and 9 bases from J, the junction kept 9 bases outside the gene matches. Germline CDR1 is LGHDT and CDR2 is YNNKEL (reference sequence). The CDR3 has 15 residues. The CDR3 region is CASSQGTSGQDRQYF. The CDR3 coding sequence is TGTGCCAGCAGCCAAGGGACTAGCGGACAGGACCGGCAGTACTTC.

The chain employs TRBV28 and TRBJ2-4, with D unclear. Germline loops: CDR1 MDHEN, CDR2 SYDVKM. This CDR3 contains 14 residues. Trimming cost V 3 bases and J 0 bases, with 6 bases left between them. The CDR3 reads CASSFYLAKNIQYF. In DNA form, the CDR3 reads TGTGCCAGCAGTTTTTACCTAGCCAAAAACATTCAGTACTTC.